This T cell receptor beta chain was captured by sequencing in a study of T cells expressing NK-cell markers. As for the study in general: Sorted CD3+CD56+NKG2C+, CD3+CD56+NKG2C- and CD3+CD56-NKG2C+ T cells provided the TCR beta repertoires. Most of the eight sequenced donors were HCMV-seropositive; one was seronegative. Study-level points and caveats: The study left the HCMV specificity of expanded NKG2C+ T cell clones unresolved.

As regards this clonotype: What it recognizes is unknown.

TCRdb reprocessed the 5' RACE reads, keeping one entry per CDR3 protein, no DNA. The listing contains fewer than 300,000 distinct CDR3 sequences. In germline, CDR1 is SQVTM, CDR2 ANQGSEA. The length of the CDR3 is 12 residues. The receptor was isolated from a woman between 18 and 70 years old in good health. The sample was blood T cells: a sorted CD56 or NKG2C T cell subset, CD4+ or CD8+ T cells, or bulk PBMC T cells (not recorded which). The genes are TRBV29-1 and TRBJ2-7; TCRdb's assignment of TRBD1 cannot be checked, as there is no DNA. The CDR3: CSVDRGIDEQYF.